This is a list of T cell receptor beta chains from one sample in a study of blood T cells in healthy people across ages. A single record per CDR3 protein comes from TCRdb applying MiXCR to the 5' RACE reads. The sample carries approximately 770,000 distinct CDR3 sequences, over 45% recorded once. Sample: blood. The source is a man aged 25 to 40 in good health. Both conserved end residues are part of each CDR3. Fields, in order: CDR3 DNA, CDR3 protein, J gene, clone size, V gene, D gene. D genes are given only for firm matches. Size values are once, few and many counts, or a class for expanded clones, and some rows have none.

CDR3nt: TGTGCCAGCAGCCAAGGTTTCGAGCGGGGGGTCGAGCAGTACTTC
CDR3aa: CASSQGFERGVEQYF
j_gene: TRBJ2-7
abundance: .
v_gene: TRBV3-1
d_gene: TRBD2

CDR3nt: TGCGCCAGCAGCCAAGTGTTGCTAGCGGGGGTCCTTCTCTCCTACAATGAGCAGTTCTTC
CDR3aa: CASSQVLLAGVLLSYNEQFF
j_gene: TRBJ2-1
abundance: .
v_gene: TRBV4-1
d_gene: TRBD2

CDR3nt: TGTGCCGCGGGGAGCGGGTATACGCAGTATTTT
CDR3aa: CAAGSGYTQYF
j_gene: TRBJ2-3
abundance: few
v_gene: TRBV10-3
d_gene: .

CDR3nt: TGTGCCAGCAGCTTAGGGCGGGACCGTGCAGATACGCAGTATTTT
CDR3aa: CASSLGRDRADTQYF
j_gene: TRBJ2-3
abundance: .
v_gene: TRBV7-2
d_gene: .

CDR3nt: TGTGCCAGCAGCGTAGGAGGCCCTCACGAGACCCAGTACTTC
CDR3aa: CASSVGGPHETQYF
j_gene: TRBJ2-5
abundance: .
v_gene: TRBV9
d_gene: .

CDR3nt: TGTGCCAGCAGTTTATTCTCTGGGATGACTAGCTCCTACGAGCAGTACTTC
CDR3aa: CASSLFSGMTSSYEQYF
j_gene: TRBJ2-7
abundance: .
v_gene: TRBV28
d_gene: .

CDR3nt: TGTGCCAGCAGCGTAGACACGGGAGCGGATACGCAGTATTTT
CDR3aa: CASSVDTGADTQYF
j_gene: TRBJ2-3
abundance: once
v_gene: TRBV7-3
d_gene: .

CDR3nt: TGTGCCATCAGTGGCATCGCGGGACAGGACGAGCAGTACTTC
CDR3aa: CAISGIAGQDEQYF
j_gene: TRBJ2-7
abundance: few
v_gene: TRBV10-3
d_gene: TRBD1

CDR3nt: TGTGCCAGCAGGGTCGGGGGGGGAGATACGCAGTATTTT
CDR3aa: CASRVGGGDTQYF
j_gene: TRBJ2-3
abundance: .
v_gene: TRBV7-2
d_gene: TRBD2

CDR3nt: TGTGCCAGCAGTCAAAGGGCTGGGGGGCTCGTCAAGATTGAGAATGAAAAACTGTTTTTT
CDR3aa: CASSQRAGGLVKIENEKLFF
j_gene: TRBJ1-4
abundance: .
v_gene: TRBV27
d_gene: .

CDR3nt: TGCGCCAGCAGCCAGGTCTCGACAGTGGGGTACCCCTACGAGCAGTACTTC
CDR3aa: CASSQVSTVGYPYEQYF
j_gene: TRBJ2-7
abundance: .
v_gene: TRBV4-3
d_gene: .

CDR3nt: TGTGCCAGCAGCGCTAGTCCGGGACTGTCCTTCTACGAGCAGTACTTC
CDR3aa: CASSASPGLSFYEQYF
j_gene: TRBJ2-7
abundance: .
v_gene: TRBV9
d_gene: .

CDR3nt: TGCAGTGCCAGCGGACAGATGCACACTGAAGCTTTCTTT
CDR3aa: CSASGQMHTEAFF
j_gene: TRBJ1-1
abundance: .
v_gene: TRBV20-1
d_gene: .

CDR3nt: TGCAGCGTTGAAGGGGGGGATTCCTACGAGCAGTACTTC
CDR3aa: CSVEGGDSYEQYF
j_gene: TRBJ2-7
abundance: .
v_gene: TRBV29-1
d_gene: .

CDR3nt: TGTGCCAGCAGCGTAGAGGAAGGGAATGAAAAACTGTTTTTT
CDR3aa: CASSVEEGNEKLFF
j_gene: TRBJ1-4
abundance: .
v_gene: TRBV9
d_gene: .

CDR3nt: TGTGCCAGCAGCGGAGACAAGATGAACACTGAAGCTTTCTTT
CDR3aa: CASSGDKMNTEAFF
j_gene: TRBJ1-1
abundance: .
v_gene: TRBV6-1
d_gene: .

CDR3nt: TGTGCCACCAGCAGAGTGGGTAGGGGGAACTACAATGAGCAGTTCTTC
CDR3aa: CATSRVGRGNYNEQFF
j_gene: TRBJ2-1
abundance: .
v_gene: TRBV15
d_gene: .

CDR3nt: TGTGCCAGCAGTTTAACACGGGAGGGACCTGGCTACACCTTC
CDR3aa: CASSLTREGPGYTF
j_gene: TRBJ1-2
abundance: .
v_gene: TRBV12-3/TRBV12-4
d_gene: .

CDR3nt: TGCGCCAGCCAGACAGGGCCCAGCACAGATACGCAGTATTTT
CDR3aa: CASQTGPSTDTQYF
j_gene: TRBJ2-3
abundance: few
v_gene: TRBV5-1
d_gene: TRBD1

CDR3nt: TGTGCCAGCATTCCGGACAGGGAAGATACGCAGTATTTT
CDR3aa: CASIPDREDTQYF
j_gene: TRBJ2-3
abundance: .
v_gene: TRBV2
d_gene: TRBD1

CDR3nt: TGCAGCACCCCTGGGCAGACCGTCGGCGGCTACAATGAGCAGTTCTTC
CDR3aa: CSTPGQTVGGYNEQFF
j_gene: TRBJ2-1
abundance: .
v_gene: TRBV29-1
d_gene: .

CDR3nt: TGCGCCAGCAGCCAGGGAAGGAACTCCTACAATGAGCAGTTCTTC
CDR3aa: CASSQGRNSYNEQFF
j_gene: TRBJ2-1
abundance: .
v_gene: TRBV4-3
d_gene: .

CDR3nt: TGTGCCAGCAGTCTGGATTCACGCGAGCAGTACTTC
CDR3aa: CASSLDSREQYF
j_gene: TRBJ2-7
abundance: few
v_gene: TRBV6-2/TRBV6-3
d_gene: .

CDR3nt: TGCAGCGTCGAGGACAGCCCCAATGAGCAGTTCTTC
CDR3aa: CSVEDSPNEQFF
j_gene: TRBJ2-1
abundance: .
v_gene: TRBV29-1
d_gene: .

CDR3nt: TGTGCCAGCGCAGGGGGCGTTTACACCGGGGAGCTGTTTTTT
CDR3aa: CASAGGVYTGELFF
j_gene: TRBJ2-2
abundance: .
v_gene: TRBV19
d_gene: TRBD1

CDR3nt: TGTGCCAGCAGCTTACAAGCGGGAGAGGATGGCACAGATACGCAGTATTTT
CDR3aa: CASSLQAGEDGTDTQYF
j_gene: TRBJ2-3
abundance: .
v_gene: TRBV7-9
d_gene: TRBD2

CDR3nt: TGTGCCAGCAGTTTCCACAATGGGCAGTTCTTC
CDR3aa: CASSFHNGQFF
j_gene: TRBJ2-1
abundance: .
v_gene: TRBV6-5
d_gene: .

CDR3nt: TGCGCCAGCAGCCAAGATCGACAGGAGCCCCCAAATGAGCAGTTCTTC
CDR3aa: CASSQDRQEPPNEQFF
j_gene: TRBJ2-1
abundance: .
v_gene: TRBV4-3
d_gene: .

CDR3nt: TGTGCCACCAGTGAAACCACCGGGAATTACTACAATGAGCAGTTCTTC
CDR3aa: CATSETTGNYYNEQFF
j_gene: TRBJ2-1
abundance: .
v_gene: TRBV24-1
d_gene: .

CDR3nt: TGTGCCAGCAGTGACACTTCACAAGAGACCCAGTACTTC
CDR3aa: CASSDTSQETQYF
j_gene: TRBJ2-5
abundance: .
v_gene: TRBV6-5
d_gene: .

CDR3nt: TGTGCCAGCAGTAATACAGGGGGCGAATTATATGGCTACACCTTC
CDR3aa: CASSNTGGELYGYTF
j_gene: TRBJ1-2
abundance: .
v_gene: TRBV28
d_gene: TRBD1

CDR3nt: TGTGCCAGCAAGCCCACTGAGGGGCTATATGAGCAGTTCTTC
CDR3aa: CASKPTEGLYEQFF
j_gene: TRBJ2-1
abundance: .
v_gene: TRBV12-3/TRBV12-4
d_gene: .

CDR3nt: TGTGCCAGCAGTAATCCGGGACAGGGGGCAAATGAGCAGTTCTTC
CDR3aa: CASSNPGQGANEQFF
j_gene: TRBJ2-1
abundance: many
v_gene: TRBV28
d_gene: TRBD1

CDR3nt: TGCGGAACCGGGACTAGCTTTGAGACCCAGTACTTC
CDR3aa: CGTGTSFETQYF
j_gene: TRBJ2-5
abundance: .
v_gene: TRBV20-1
d_gene: TRBD2

CDR3nt: TGTGCCAGCAGCCCAACGGGCAATGAGCAGTTCTTC
CDR3aa: CASSPTGNEQFF
j_gene: TRBJ2-1
abundance: few
v_gene: TRBV7-9
d_gene: .

CDR3nt: TGTGCCAGCAGCTCGACTAGCGGGGTCTATGAGCAGTTCTTC
CDR3aa: CASSSTSGVYEQFF
j_gene: TRBJ2-1
abundance: .
v_gene: TRBV27
d_gene: TRBD2

CDR3nt: TGTGCCACAACAAATTCGGACGAGCAGTACTTC
CDR3aa: CATTNSDEQYF
j_gene: TRBJ2-7
abundance: .
v_gene: TRBV7-8
d_gene: .

CDR3nt: TGTGCCAGCAGTTTAAGGCCTAGCGGGAGGGCCGGTACGCAGTATTTT
CDR3aa: CASSLRPSGRAGTQYF
j_gene: TRBJ2-3
abundance: .
v_gene: TRBV28
d_gene: TRBD2

CDR3nt: TGCAGTGCTAGAGTACTTCACCCCACAGATACGCAGTATTTT
CDR3aa: CSARVLHPTDTQYF
j_gene: TRBJ2-3
abundance: .
v_gene: TRBV20-1
d_gene: .

CDR3nt: TGTGCCAGCGGAGTGATCTATGGCTACACCTTC
CDR3aa: CASGVIYGYTF
j_gene: TRBJ1-2
abundance: few
v_gene: TRBV6-5
d_gene: .

CDR3nt: TGTGCCAGCAGTTCCCCAGGGGGCCCTCGCTACGAGCAGTACTTC
CDR3aa: CASSSPGGPRYEQYF
j_gene: TRBJ2-7
abundance: .
v_gene: TRBV6-2/TRBV6-3
d_gene: TRBD1

CDR3nt: TGTGCCAGCAGTTCCTATCCTAGGACTAGCGGACAAGAGACCCAGTACTTC
CDR3aa: CASSSYPRTSGQETQYF
j_gene: TRBJ2-5
abundance: few
v_gene: TRBV28
d_gene: TRBD2

CDR3nt: TGTGCCAGCAGTCGAATGGGTGAATCACCCCTCCACTTT
CDR3aa: CASSRMGESPLHF
j_gene: TRBJ1-6
abundance: few
v_gene: TRBV12-3/TRBV12-4
d_gene: .

CDR3nt: TGCAGTGCTCCGGACAGGGCAAACATTCAGTACTTC
CDR3aa: CSAPDRANIQYF
j_gene: TRBJ2-4
abundance: few
v_gene: TRBV20-1
d_gene: TRBD1

CDR3nt: TGCAGCGTTGACGAGAGAGAGTGGGAGACCCAGTACTTC
CDR3aa: CSVDEREWETQYF
j_gene: TRBJ2-5
abundance: many
v_gene: TRBV29-1
d_gene: .

CDR3nt: TGCAGTGCTCCTATCTTGCCAGGGGGCTTCCCATACGAGCAGTACTTC
CDR3aa: CSAPILPGGFPYEQYF
j_gene: TRBJ2-7
abundance: .
v_gene: TRBV20-1
d_gene: TRBD1

CDR3nt: TGTGCCAGCAGCGTTAACGGCGGGAGAGACTACGAGCAGTACTTC
CDR3aa: CASSVNGGRDYEQYF
j_gene: TRBJ2-7
abundance: .
v_gene: TRBV9
d_gene: TRBD2

CDR3nt: TGTGCCAGCAGCCCTAGAGGACAGGGTTCCGGGGAGCTGTTTTTT
CDR3aa: CASSPRGQGSGELFF
j_gene: TRBJ2-2
abundance: .
v_gene: TRBV7-7
d_gene: TRBD1